A selection of T cell receptor beta chains follows, all from one sample in a study of cytomegalovirus exposure and HLA in healthy donors. Data came from immunoSEQ multiplex PCR; TCRdb stores just in-frame clones and leaves some out. The sample consists of under 200,000 clones, around 79% of them appearing once. Sequencing used PBMCs. Receptor source: a woman aged 40-49 years in good health and CMV-seronegative. Both conserved end residues are part of each CDR3. D genes are given only for firm matches. A row's size may be missing; if present it is once, few, many or a size class.

v_call: TRBV28; clone_size: .; j_call: TRBJ2-7; d_call: .; cdr3_nt: TGTGCCACGAAAGCAGGGGTCCGTTCCTACGAGCAGTACTTC; cdr3_aa: CATKAGVRSYEQYF
v_call: TRBV19; clone_size: .; j_call: TRBJ1-1; d_call: .; cdr3_nt: TGTGCCAGTAGTTTACAAGCTGAAGCTTTCTTT; cdr3_aa: CASSLQAEAFF
v_call: TRBV28; clone_size: .; j_call: TRBJ2-7; d_call: .; cdr3_nt: TGTGCCAGCAGTACCTCTTGGGTTTTGAAGGAGAGCTCCTACGAGCAGTACTTC; cdr3_aa: CASSTSWVLKESSYEQYF
v_call: TRBV19; clone_size: .; j_call: TRBJ2-5; d_call: TRBD1; cdr3_nt: TGTGCCAGTAGTCCACAGGGGACGGGAGAGACCCAGTACTTC; cdr3_aa: CASSPQGTGETQYF
v_call: TRBV5-1; clone_size: .; j_call: TRBJ2-7; d_call: .; cdr3_nt: TGCGCCAGCAGCTCCTATTACGAGCAGTACTTC; cdr3_aa: CASSSYYEQYF
v_call: TRBV29-1; clone_size: .; j_call: TRBJ2-1; d_call: TRBD2; cdr3_nt: TGCAGCGTTGGAAGGCGTCTAGCGGGACATAATGAGCAGTTCTTC; cdr3_aa: CSVGRRLAGHNEQFF
v_call: TRBV5-1; clone_size: once; j_call: TRBJ1-3; d_call: TRBD1; cdr3_nt: TGCGCCAGCAGTTTGACAGGGGTACCAAGGGGAAACACCATATATTTT; cdr3_aa: CASSLTGVPRGNTIYF
v_call: TRBV5-4; clone_size: .; j_call: TRBJ1-2; d_call: .; cdr3_nt: TGTGCCAGCAGCTTGCCGGACACCTATGGCTACACCTTC; cdr3_aa: CASSLPDTYGYTF
v_call: TRBV6-1; clone_size: .; j_call: TRBJ2-5; d_call: .; cdr3_nt: TGTGCCAGCAAAAGATCGGGGGAGACCCAGTACTTC; cdr3_aa: CASKRSGETQYF
v_call: TRBV30; clone_size: once; j_call: TRBJ2-7; d_call: TRBD2; cdr3_nt: TGTGCCTGGAGTGTAACAGCGGGAGCCTCCTACGAGCAGTACTTC; cdr3_aa: CAWSVTAGASYEQYF
v_call: TRBV6-1; clone_size: .; j_call: TRBJ1-6; d_call: .; cdr3_nt: TGTGCCAGCAGTTCTAGCGGGTATAATTCACCCCTCCACTTT; cdr3_aa: CASSSSGYNSPLHF
v_call: TRBV19; clone_size: many; j_call: TRBJ1-1; d_call: .; cdr3_nt: TGTGCCAGTAGAACAGTGATGAACACTGAAGCTTTCTTT; cdr3_aa: CASRTVMNTEAFF
v_call: TRBV18; clone_size: .; j_call: TRBJ1-2; d_call: TRBD1; cdr3_nt: TGTGCCAGCTCCCTCCGGACAGGGAATGGCTACACCTTC; cdr3_aa: CASSLRTGNGYTF
v_call: TRBV5-5; clone_size: .; j_call: TRBJ1-1; d_call: .; cdr3_nt: TGTGCCAGCAGCTTGGGGGCGGGGAACGCTGAAGCTTTCTTT; cdr3_aa: CASSLGAGNAEAFF
v_call: TRBV5-1; clone_size: .; j_call: TRBJ1-6; d_call: .; cdr3_nt: TGCGCCAGCAGCGTCGACAGCCCCGAAGTAGGGTCACCCCTCCACTTT; cdr3_aa: CASSVDSPEVGSPLHF
v_call: TRBV6-1; clone_size: .; j_call: TRBJ1-6; d_call: .; cdr3_nt: TGTGCCAGCGGGTTAGGACATGGCAATTCACCCCTCCACTTT; cdr3_aa: CASGLGHGNSPLHF
v_call: TRBV6-1; clone_size: .; j_call: TRBJ1-2; d_call: TRBD1; cdr3_nt: TGTGCCAGCAGTGAATGGGGGACAGTTAGGAACTATGGCTACACCTTC; cdr3_aa: CASSEWGTVRNYGYTF
v_call: TRBV4-1; clone_size: few; j_call: TRBJ1-3; d_call: .; cdr3_nt: TGCGCCAGCAGCCACCCGACAGGCCGATCTGGAAACACCATATATTTT; cdr3_aa: CASSHPTGRSGNTIYF
v_call: TRBV30; clone_size: .; j_call: TRBJ1-1; d_call: .; cdr3_nt: TGTGCCTGGACAGGGAGGTCTGACACTGAAGCTTTCTTT; cdr3_aa: CAWTGRSDTEAFF
v_call: TRBV5-5; clone_size: .; j_call: TRBJ1-4; d_call: .; cdr3_nt: TGTGCCAGCAGCCCGGGGGTTCGGGGGGTTGGCGAAAAACTGTTTTTT; cdr3_aa: CASSPGVRGVGEKLFF
v_call: TRBV6-4; clone_size: few; j_call: TRBJ2-3; d_call: .; cdr3_nt: TGTGCCAGCAGTGAAGGTCAGGGGCGGACAGATACGCAGTATTTT; cdr3_aa: CASSEGQGRTDTQYF
v_call: TRBV6-1; clone_size: .; j_call: TRBJ2-4; d_call: .; cdr3_nt: TGTGCCAGCAGTGAAATCGGAGGGTGGGGGTCCAAAAACATTCAGTACTTC; cdr3_aa: CASSEIGGWGSKNIQYF
v_call: TRBV6-6; clone_size: few; j_call: TRBJ1-1; d_call: .; cdr3_nt: TGTGCCAGCAGTTACTCAGAGGGAATGAACACTGAAGCTTTCTTT; cdr3_aa: CASSYSEGMNTEAFF
v_call: TRBV28; clone_size: .; j_call: TRBJ1-5; d_call: .; cdr3_nt: TGTGCCAGCAGCCAGGGAGGGATTAACGAGCCCCAGCATTTT; cdr3_aa: CASSQGGINEPQHF
v_call: TRBV27; clone_size: .; j_call: TRBJ2-1; d_call: TRBD2; cdr3_nt: TGTGCCAGCAGTTCAACCCCGGGACTAGCGGGAGTGAGCCATGAGCAGTTCTTC; cdr3_aa: CASSSTPGLAGVSHEQFF
v_call: TRBV5-1; clone_size: .; j_call: TRBJ2-7; d_call: TRBD1; cdr3_nt: TGCGCCAGCAGCTCCGGACAGGGACCTGCGGGAGAGCAGTACTTC; cdr3_aa: CASSSGQGPAGEQYF
v_call: TRBV5-1; clone_size: .; j_call: TRBJ1-3; d_call: TRBD1; cdr3_nt: TGCGCCAGCAGCCACTCTGCGGGACAGGGTGGTCCTGGAAACACCATATATTTT; cdr3_aa: CASSHSAGQGGPGNTIYF
v_call: TRBV7-6; clone_size: .; j_call: TRBJ2-3; d_call: TRBD2; cdr3_nt: TGTGCCAGCAGTTTGAGGACTAGCGGGGGGACAGATACGCAGTATTTT; cdr3_aa: CASSLRTSGGTDTQYF
v_call: TRBV2; clone_size: .; j_call: TRBJ2-3; d_call: TRBD1; cdr3_nt: TGTGCCAGCAGGACAGGGTTAACGCAGTATTTT; cdr3_aa: CASRTGLTQYF
v_call: TRBV7-2; clone_size: .; j_call: TRBJ2-1; d_call: TRBD1; cdr3_nt: TGTGCCAGCAGCTTCACGGGAAACAGGGGAGACAATGAGCAGTTCTTC; cdr3_aa: CASSFTGNRGDNEQFF
v_call: TRBV19; clone_size: .; j_call: TRBJ1-1; d_call: TRBD1; cdr3_nt: TGTGCCAGTAGTATATTAAGGGGACAGGGGAACACTGAAGCTTTCTTT; cdr3_aa: CASSILRGQGNTEAFF
v_call: TRBV29-1; clone_size: .; j_call: TRBJ1-2; d_call: .; cdr3_nt: TGCAGCGCCGGTGGACTGCACGAGAACTATGGCTACACCTTC; cdr3_aa: CSAGGLHENYGYTF
v_call: TRBV5-1; clone_size: .; j_call: TRBJ2-1; d_call: TRBD2; cdr3_nt: TGCGCCAGCAGCTTCCCTTTCGGGGGGGGGCCAAATGAGCAGTTCTTC; cdr3_aa: CASSFPFGGGPNEQFF
v_call: TRBV5-6; clone_size: few; j_call: TRBJ1-2; d_call: .; cdr3_nt: TGTGCCAGTATCCGGGGGGGATTTCGTGGCTACACCTTC; cdr3_aa: CASIRGGFRGYTF
v_call: TRBV7-2; clone_size: few; j_call: TRBJ1-1; d_call: .; cdr3_nt: TGTGCCAGCAGCTCCAGGCGGAACACTGAAGCTTTCTTT; cdr3_aa: CASSSRRNTEAFF
v_call: TRBV6-5; clone_size: .; j_call: TRBJ2-5; d_call: .; cdr3_nt: TGTGCCAGCAGTTACGGGCGGGGCCAAGAGACCCAGTACTTC; cdr3_aa: CASSYGRGQETQYF
v_call: TRBV7-9; clone_size: .; j_call: TRBJ1-2; d_call: TRBD1; cdr3_nt: TGTGCCAGCAGCTTACCGCGCACAGGGGGCCTCTATGGCTACACCTTC; cdr3_aa: CASSLPRTGGLYGYTF
v_call: TRBV7-8; clone_size: .; j_call: TRBJ2-3; d_call: TRBD1; cdr3_nt: TGTGCCAGCAGCCCGACAGGGCCCGATACGCAGTATTTT; cdr3_aa: CASSPTGPDTQYF
v_call: TRBV30; clone_size: .; j_call: TRBJ1-5; d_call: .; cdr3_nt: TGTGCCTGGAGCAGGGCCAAAGACCAGCCCCAGCATTTT; cdr3_aa: CAWSRAKDQPQHF
v_call: TRBV5-1; clone_size: few; j_call: TRBJ2-7; d_call: .; cdr3_nt: TGCGCCAGCGCTCGAAGAAGAGACGAGCAGTACTTC; cdr3_aa: CASARRRDEQYF
v_call: TRBV15; clone_size: .; j_call: TRBJ2-7; d_call: .; cdr3_nt: TGTGCCACCAGCGCCAGGGGAAGGGTCTACGAGCAGTACTTC; cdr3_aa: CATSARGRVYEQYF
v_call: TRBV4-3; clone_size: once; j_call: TRBJ1-5; d_call: TRBD1; cdr3_nt: TGCGCCAGCAGCCAAGATCTAACAGGGGCGGGTCAGCCCCAGCATTTT; cdr3_aa: CASSQDLTGAGQPQHF
v_call: TRBV10-1; clone_size: .; j_call: TRBJ2-3; d_call: TRBD2; cdr3_nt: TGCGCCAGCAGTCTACGGGGGGGCCCGGCAGATACGCAGTATTTT; cdr3_aa: CASSLRGGPADTQYF
v_call: TRBV9; clone_size: once; j_call: TRBJ1-6; d_call: .; cdr3_nt: TGTGCCAGCAGCGTAGAGCGGAACGGTATTTCACCCCTCCACTTT; cdr3_aa: CASSVERNGISPLHF
v_call: TRBV6-1; clone_size: .; j_call: TRBJ2-7; d_call: .; cdr3_nt: TGTGCCAGCAGTGAGAGTGGGAGGCAGTACTTC; cdr3_aa: CASSESGRQYF
v_call: TRBV4-1; clone_size: .; j_call: TRBJ2-5; d_call: TRBD2; cdr3_nt: TGCGCCAGCAGCCAAGCTAGCGGGAGGCTCCAAGAGACCCAGTACTTC; cdr3_aa: CASSQASGRLQETQYF
v_call: TRBV2; clone_size: once; j_call: TRBJ2-1; d_call: TRBD2; cdr3_nt: TGTGCCAGCAGTGGCGGGGGAAATGAGCAGTTCTTC; cdr3_aa: CASSGGGNEQFF
v_call: TRBV7-9; clone_size: .; j_call: TRBJ2-3; d_call: .; cdr3_nt: TGTGCCAGCAGCTTAGCCCCCCACTCCGCAGATACGCAGTATTTT; cdr3_aa: CASSLAPHSADTQYF
v_call: TRBV29-1; clone_size: .; j_call: TRBJ2-7; d_call: TRBD1; cdr3_nt: TGCAGCGTTACTTGGACAGGCTACGAGCAGTACTTC; cdr3_aa: CSVTWTGYEQYF
v_call: TRBV18; clone_size: .; j_call: TRBJ1-1; d_call: .; cdr3_nt: TGTGCCAGCTCACCCTTAGACAGAATGAACACTGAAGCTTTCTTT; cdr3_aa: CASSPLDRMNTEAFF
v_call: TRBV11-1; clone_size: .; j_call: TRBJ1-6; d_call: .; cdr3_nt: TGTGCCAGCAGCCCGAGGGAGATAGGATCACCCCTCCACTTT; cdr3_aa: CASSPREIGSPLHF
v_call: TRBV28; clone_size: once; j_call: TRBJ2-5; d_call: .; cdr3_nt: TGTGCCAGCAGAAATCGGTTCCAAGAGACCCAGTACTTC; cdr3_aa: CASRNRFQETQYF
v_call: TRBV2; clone_size: .; j_call: TRBJ2-7; d_call: TRBD1; cdr3_nt: TGTGCCAGCAAGGACAGGGGGCTTACCTACGAGCAGTACTTC; cdr3_aa: CASKDRGLTYEQYF
v_call: TRBV19; clone_size: once; j_call: TRBJ2-7; d_call: TRBD2; cdr3_nt: TGTGCCAGTAGTATTCGCGGACTAGCGGGAGGGGTAAATGAGCAGTACTTC; cdr3_aa: CASSIRGLAGGVNEQYF
v_call: TRBV28; clone_size: .; j_call: TRBJ1-3; d_call: .; cdr3_nt: TGTGCCAGCAGTTTATCTCGGGGCTCTGGAAACACCATATATTTT; cdr3_aa: CASSLSRGSGNTIYF
v_call: TRBV5-8; clone_size: once; j_call: TRBJ2-7; d_call: TRBD1; cdr3_nt: TGTGCCAGCAGCGCCGCCGGGACAGGGGCCTCCGAGCAGTACTTC; cdr3_aa: CASSAAGTGASEQYF
v_call: TRBV5-6; clone_size: .; j_call: TRBJ2-7; d_call: .; cdr3_nt: TGTGCCAGCAGCTTGGGGGGTACGGGATACAACTACGAGCAGTACTTC; cdr3_aa: CASSLGGTGYNYEQYF
v_call: TRBV7-8; clone_size: .; j_call: TRBJ1-5; d_call: TRBD1; cdr3_nt: TGTGCCAGCAGCCCTAGACAGGGAGGAATTACAGAGAGCAATCAGCCCCAGCATTTT; cdr3_aa: CASSPRQGGITESNQPQHF
v_call: TRBV5-1; clone_size: .; j_call: TRBJ2-7; d_call: TRBD2; cdr3_nt: TGCGCCAGCACCGGCGGGGGAGCCTACGAGCAGTACTTC; cdr3_aa: CASTGGGAYEQYF
v_call: TRBV30; clone_size: .; j_call: TRBJ1-2; d_call: .; cdr3_nt: TGTGCCTGGAGTGTTTTTCGGGGGGACTATGGCTACACCTTC; cdr3_aa: CAWSVFRGDYGYTF